This TCR beta chain was observed in a study of blood T cell repertoires in COVID-19 (dated by TCRdb to 2018 to 2020). At the level of the whole study: Collaborator samples came from the United States, Italy and Spain and covered acute and convalescent phases of COVID-19. The material from the prospective study consisted of cDNA or gDNA derived from T cells, B-cell-depleted T cells, or PBMCs. The samples were drawn from two sources: the first 160 participants of the ongoing ImmuneRACE study, and over 950 subjects contributed by 6 global collaborators. A de-identified subject ID, COVID-19 status, age in years and sex were almost always included in the sample metadata. The dataset comprised deeply sampled blood TCRbeta repertoires from subjects exposed to, actively infected with, or recovered from COVID-19. The repertoires were released in a freely available public database intended as a resource for research on the immune response to SARS-CoV-2. Where available, HLA class I and class II types were obtained from metadata supplied by the sample provider rather than from assay-based typing.

TCRbeta CDR3 regions were amplified from genomic DNA by means of the immunoSEQ Assay, a bias-controlled multiplex PCR. On the authors' methods: Nucleated cell counts per sample were estimated from amplification of reference gene primers within the assay. Sequence reads were collapsed and filtered to measure the absolute abundance of every unique TCRbeta CDR3 rearrangement. For each sample, productive Simpson clonality was calculated by taking the square root of Simpson's diversity index across productive rearrangements. TCRdb mirrors the immuneACCESS table, restricted to in-frame sequences. Some clones are absent from its copies; in checked studies, under half trace to an unresolved V gene, and the reason for the others is unknown. The V and J calls and clone size were taken over from that table, and D and trimming were inferred from the DNA. The sample has around 250,000 clones on record, about 88% of them singletons. 4% to 5% of the sample is held by the ten biggest clonotypes.

Note on this clone: Its antigen is still unknown. No much larger clonotype is one base removed from it; base qualities were not supplied.

Samples from volunteer blood donors who had recovered from COVID-19 were contributed by a second Seattle source. Whole blood was collected in K2EDTA tubes by collaborating institutions according to the institutions' own protocols. Collaborator samples were shipped for TCRbeta analysis as frozen whole blood, isolated PBMCs, or DNA extracted from either sample type. Broader findings and caveats from the paper: The amount of clinical and demographic metadata varied by source and participant and was provided uncurated.

Measured from the cysteine to the valine, the CDR3 is 13 residues long. Kept here is only the CDR3 DNA, which spans 39 bases and is read in frame from base 1. V is trimmed back by 6 bases and J by 4 bases, and the junction contains 6 bases that no gene match accounts for. The germline V gene yields SNHLY for CDR1 and FYNNEI for CDR2. Sequencing input: peripheral blood. The TCR comes from a woman aged 40-49 years who had recovered from COVID-19. This receptor chain uses TRBV2 and TRBJ2-7; 7 bases in the junction line up with TRBD2. CDR3 reads: CASSSGESYEQYV. The DNA sequence is TGTGCCAGCAGCAGCGGGGAATCATACGAGCAGTACGTC.